This paragraph reports one TCR beta chain. CDR1 and CDR2 from the germline V gene are SGHRS and YFSETQ. V lost 4 bases and J lost 5, with 15 bases in between. This CDR3 is built from 14 residues. Amplification used 60 V beta primers and 13 J beta primers. The assay was immunoSEQ multiplex PCR, and TCRdb's table has in-frame clones only and misses some. Counted here are around 90,000 clones, 75% to 90% occurring once; the ten biggest clones make up approximately 2.1%. These data originate in a study of glioma-infiltrating T cells after dendritic cell vaccination. Study background: Patients received autologous tumor lysate-pulsed dendritic cell vaccination between about 2002 and 2013. At biweekly intervals, patients got three intradermal dendritic cell vaccine injections.

Time point given: after dendritic cell vaccination, including at tumor progression/relapse. No glioblastoma patient carried an isocitrate dehydrogenase mutation. The sequence was collected from a human donor with glioblastoma. The chain recombines TRBV5-1 with TRBJ1-2; possibly TRBD1 for D (6 bases). The sequencing used blood, collected after dendritic cell vaccination. The CDR3 DNA reads as TGCGCCAGCAGCATCGTGCAGGGGATGTATGGCTACACCTTC. This gives the protein CASSIVQGMYGYTF.